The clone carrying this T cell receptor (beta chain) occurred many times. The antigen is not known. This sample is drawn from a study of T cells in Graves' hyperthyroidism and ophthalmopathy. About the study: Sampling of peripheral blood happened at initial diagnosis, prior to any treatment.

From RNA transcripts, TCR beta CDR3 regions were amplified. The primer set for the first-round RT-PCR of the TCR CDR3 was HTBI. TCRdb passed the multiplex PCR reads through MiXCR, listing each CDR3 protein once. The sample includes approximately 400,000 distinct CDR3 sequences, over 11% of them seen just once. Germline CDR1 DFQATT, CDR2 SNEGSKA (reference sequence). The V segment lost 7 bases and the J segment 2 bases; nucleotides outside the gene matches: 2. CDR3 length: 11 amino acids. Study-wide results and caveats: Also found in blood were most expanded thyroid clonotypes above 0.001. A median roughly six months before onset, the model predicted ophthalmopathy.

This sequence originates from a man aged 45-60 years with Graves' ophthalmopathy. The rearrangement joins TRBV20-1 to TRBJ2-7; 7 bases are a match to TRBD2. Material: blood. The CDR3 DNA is TGCAGTGTGGCGGGAGCCTACGAGCAGTACTTC. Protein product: CSVAGAYEQYF.